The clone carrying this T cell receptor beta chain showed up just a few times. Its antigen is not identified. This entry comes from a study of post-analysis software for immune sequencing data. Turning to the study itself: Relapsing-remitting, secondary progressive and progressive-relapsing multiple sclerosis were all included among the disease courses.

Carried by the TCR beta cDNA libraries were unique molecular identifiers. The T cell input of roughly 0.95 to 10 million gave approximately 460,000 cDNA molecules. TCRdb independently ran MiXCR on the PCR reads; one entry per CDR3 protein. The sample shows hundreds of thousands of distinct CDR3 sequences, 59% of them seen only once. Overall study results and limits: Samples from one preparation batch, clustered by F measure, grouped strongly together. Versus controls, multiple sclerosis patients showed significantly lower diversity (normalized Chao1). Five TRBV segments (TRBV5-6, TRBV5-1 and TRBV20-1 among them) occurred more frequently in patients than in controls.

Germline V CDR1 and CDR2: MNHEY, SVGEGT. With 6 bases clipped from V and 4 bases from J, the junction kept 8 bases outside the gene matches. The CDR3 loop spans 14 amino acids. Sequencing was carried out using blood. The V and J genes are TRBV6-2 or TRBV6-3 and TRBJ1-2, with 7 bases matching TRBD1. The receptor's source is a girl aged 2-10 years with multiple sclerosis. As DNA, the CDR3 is TGTGCCAGCAGGGACCGGGACAGACTCTATGGCTACACCTTC. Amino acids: CASRDRDRLYGYTF.